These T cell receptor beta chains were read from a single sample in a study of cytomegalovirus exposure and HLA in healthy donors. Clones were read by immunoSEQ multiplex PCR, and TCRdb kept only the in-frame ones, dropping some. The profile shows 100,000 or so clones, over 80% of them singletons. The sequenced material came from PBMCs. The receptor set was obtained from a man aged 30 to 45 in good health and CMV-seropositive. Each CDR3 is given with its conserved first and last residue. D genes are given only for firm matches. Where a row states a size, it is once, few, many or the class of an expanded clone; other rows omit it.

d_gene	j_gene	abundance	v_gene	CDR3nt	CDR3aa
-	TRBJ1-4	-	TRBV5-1	TGCGCCAGCAGCTTGGGAGGCGATTCTGCAACTAATGAAAAACTGTTTTTT	CASSLGGDSATNEKLFF
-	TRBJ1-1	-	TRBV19	TGTGCCAGTAGTATAGGGGACAACGAAGCTTTCTTT	CASSIGDNEAFF
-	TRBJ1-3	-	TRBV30	TGTGCCTGGAGTTTCCCAGGGTCCTCTGGAAACACCATATATTTT	CAWSFPGSSGNTIYF
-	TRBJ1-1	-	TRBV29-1	TGCAGCGTTGAAAGTGGCAGGGGGAACACTGAAGCTTTCTTT	CSVESGRGNTEAFF
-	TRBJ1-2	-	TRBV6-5	TGTGCCAGCAGTTACTCCCAGTTGGGCGGCTACACCTTC	CASSYSQLGGYTF
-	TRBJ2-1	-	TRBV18	TGTGCCAGCTCACCGCAAGCCCCCTACAATGAGCAGTTCTTC	CASSPQAPYNEQFF
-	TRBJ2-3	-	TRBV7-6	TGTGCCAGCAGCCCCCGCGCTCCGGGTTGGATCACAGATACGCAGTATTTT	CASSPRAPGWITDTQYF
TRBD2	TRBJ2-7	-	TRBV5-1	TGCGCCAGCAGCGAGACGGCGGGGGGCCCCTACGAGCAGTACTTC	CASSETAGGPYEQYF
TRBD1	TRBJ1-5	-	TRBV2	TGTGCCAGCAGTGAATGGATGACAGGGAATCAGCCCCAGCATTTT	CASSEWMTGNQPQHF
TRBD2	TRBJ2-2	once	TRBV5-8	TGTGCCAGCAGCTTCTTAGCGGGGGCGGCCGGGGAGCTGTTTTTT	CASSFLAGAAGELFF
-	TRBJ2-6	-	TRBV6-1	TGTGCCAGCACCAGGGGATCTGGGGCCAACGTCCTGACTTTC	CASTRGSGANVLTF
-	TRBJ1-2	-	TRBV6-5	TGTGCCAGCCGCCGAGCTAACTATGGCTACACCTTC	CASRRANYGYTF
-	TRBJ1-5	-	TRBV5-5	TGTGCCAGCAGCTTGGGGCCCAATCAGCCCCAGCATTTT	CASSLGPNQPQHF
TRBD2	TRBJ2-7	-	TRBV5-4	TGTGCCAGCAGCTTGGCCAGCGGGGGGGCCTACGAGCAGTACTTC	CASSLASGGAYEQYF
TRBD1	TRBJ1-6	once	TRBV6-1	TGTGCCAGCAGTCCCGGGACAGCTTATTCACCCCTCCACTTT	CASSPGTAYSPLHF
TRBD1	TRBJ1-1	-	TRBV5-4	TGTGCCAGCAGCTTGGTTGGACAGGGAGGCACTGAAGCTTTCTTT	CASSLVGQGGTEAFF
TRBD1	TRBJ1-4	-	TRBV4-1	TGCGCCAGCAGCCCGGGACAGGGAGACCTCAATGAAAAACTGTTTTTT	CASSPGQGDLNEKLFF
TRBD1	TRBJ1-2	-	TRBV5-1	TGCGCCAGTGGGCAGGGGGCGCCCCTGGATGGCTACACCTTC	CASGQGAPLDGYTF
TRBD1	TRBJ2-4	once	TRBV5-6	TGTGCCAGCAGGCGATGGACAGGGAGGAACATTCAGTACTTC	CASRRWTGRNIQYF
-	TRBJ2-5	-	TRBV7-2	TGTGCCAGCAGCTTCGCGGGGGCATACCAAGAGACCCAGTACTTC	CASSFAGAYQETQYF
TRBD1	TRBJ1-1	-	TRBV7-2	TGTGCCAGCAGCTCGGGACAGGGGCTCGCTGAAGCTTTCTTT	CASSSGQGLAEAFF
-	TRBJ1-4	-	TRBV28	TGTGCCAGCAGTTCCTGGACAGCAACTAATGAAAAACTGTTTTTT	CASSSWTATNEKLFF
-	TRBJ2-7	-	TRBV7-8	TGTGCCAGCAGCCTCCCGGCGGCACCCCCCGTCTTC	CASSLPAAPPVF
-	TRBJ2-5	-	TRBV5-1	TGCGCCAGCAGCTGGGACACCGAAGAGACCCAGTACTTC	CASSWDTEETQYF
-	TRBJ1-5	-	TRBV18	TGTGCCAGCTCACCACAAGCCGATCAGCCCCAGCATTTT	CASSPQADQPQHF
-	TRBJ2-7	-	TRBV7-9	TGTGCCAGCAGCTCCGAGGGTATCTCCTACGAGCAGTACTTC	CASSSEGISYEQYF
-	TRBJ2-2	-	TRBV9	TGTGCCAGCAGCGTAGGACTAGAAGGCGGGGAGCTGTTTTTT	CASSVGLEGGELFF
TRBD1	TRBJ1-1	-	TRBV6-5	TGTGCCAGCAGCTCAGGGGGCCACACTGAAGCTTTCTTT	CASSSGGHTEAFF
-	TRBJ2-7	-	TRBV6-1	TGTGCCAGCGCTGAGTTACAAGGGAGCTCCTACGAGCAGTACTTC	CASAELQGSSYEQYF
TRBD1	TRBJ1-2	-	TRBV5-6	TGTGCCAGCAGCACCGGACAGGTCACTGGCTACACCTTC	CASSTGQVTGYTF
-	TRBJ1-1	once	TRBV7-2	TGTGCCAGCAGCTTAGGGCAGGGAAGCACTGAAGCTTTCTTT	CASSLGQGSTEAFF
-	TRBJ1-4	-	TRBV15	TGTGCCACCAGCAGACCCCGCGGGGATTGGGGCACAGATGAAAAACTGTTTTTT	CATSRPRGDWGTDEKLFF
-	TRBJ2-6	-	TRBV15	TGTGCCACCAGCCGCAGTAAGGGGGCCAACGTCCTGACTTTC	CATSRSKGANVLTF
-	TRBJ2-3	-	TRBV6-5	TGTGCCAGCAGTTGGGGGGAGGGGGGCGTCACAGATACGCAGTATTTT	CASSWGEGGVTDTQYF
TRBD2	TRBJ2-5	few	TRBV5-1	TGCGCCAGCAGCTTAGCGGGGGGGCAAGAGACCCAGTACTTC	CASSLAGGQETQYF
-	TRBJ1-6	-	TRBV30	TGTGCCTGGAGTGTACTCGGACCACAGGTTGATAATTCACCCCTCCACTTT	CAWSVLGPQVDNSPLHF
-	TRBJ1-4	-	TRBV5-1	TGCGCCAGCAGCCCCGGACAGATTGGGGAAAAACTGTTTTTT	CASSPGQIGEKLFF
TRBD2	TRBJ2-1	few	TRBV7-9	TGTGCCAGCAGCGAGTTTGGGGGGGGAAGCTCCTACAATGAGCAGTTCTTC	CASSEFGGGSSYNEQFF
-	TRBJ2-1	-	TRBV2	TGTGCCAGCGATGTCAAAACATACAATGAGCAGTTCTTC	CASDVKTYNEQFF
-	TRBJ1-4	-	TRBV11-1	TGTGCCAGCAGCCTCGGACAGTCCCCTAATGAAAAACTGTTTTTT	CASSLGQSPNEKLFF
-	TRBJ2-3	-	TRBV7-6	TGTGCCAGCAGCTTAGCCCCTTCAGATACGCAGTATTTT	CASSLAPSDTQYF
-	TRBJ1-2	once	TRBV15	TGTGCCACCAGCAGAGATGGGAGATACACCTTC	CATSRDGRYTF
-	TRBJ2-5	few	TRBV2	TGTGCCAGCGGGGGCACGGGGGAGACCCAGTACTTC	CASGGTGETQYF
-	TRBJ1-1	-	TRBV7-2	TGTGCCAGCAGCTTAGAGGGGTGGGGTGAAGCTTTCTTT	CASSLEGWGEAFF
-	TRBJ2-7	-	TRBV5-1	TGCGCCAGCAGCTCTAACCGACAGACCTACGAGCAGTACTTC	CASSSNRQTYEQYF
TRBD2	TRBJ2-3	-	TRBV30	TGTGCCTGGAGTGGTTATAGCGGGGGGGCCACAGATACGCAGTATTTT	CAWSGYSGGATDTQYF
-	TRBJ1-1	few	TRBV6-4	TGTGCCAGCAGTAACTCTGACAGGTCCGGTGAAGCTTTCTTT	CASSNSDRSGEAFF
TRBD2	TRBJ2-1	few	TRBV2	TGTGCCAGCAGTGAATCCCCTAGCGGGGGGGACGAGCAGTTCTTC	CASSESPSGGDEQFF
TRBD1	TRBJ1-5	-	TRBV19	TGTGCCAGTAGTTTGGACAGGGTTGCACTTGATCAGCCCCAGCATTTT	CASSLDRVALDQPQHF
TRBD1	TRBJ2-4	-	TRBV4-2	TGTGCCAGCAGCCAAGAAAGAGGCCAGGGACAGACGGGATACATTCAGTACTTC	CASSQERGQGQTGYIQYF
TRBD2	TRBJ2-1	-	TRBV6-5	TGTGCCAGCAGTCCATCAGCGGGGGGGCGGGTTGAGCAGTTCTTC	CASSPSAGGRVEQFF